Below, 20 T cell receptor beta chains from the same sample are listed, as sequenced in a study of blood T cell repertoires in COVID-19. Sequencing used immunoSEQ multiplex PCR; TCRdb keeps in-frame clones, though not all of them. The sample carries about 300,000 clones, approximately 90% recorded once. Sequencing was performed on PBMCs or T cells enriched from blood (not recorded which). The source is a woman aged 25 to 39 who had recovered from COVID-19.

The genes are TRBV10-2 and TRBJ2-5, with TRBD2 matching over 14 bases. Germline V lookup: CDR1 WSHSY, CDR2 SAAADI. The trim removed 6 bases at V and 5 bases at J, leaving 8 bases unmatched. CDR3 length: 16 residues. The CDR3 nucleotides are TGCGCCAGCAGCCTGACTAGCGGGGGGGCGAAGGAGACCCAGTACTTC. Its protein product is CASSLTSGGAKETQYF.

The chain employs TRBV5-5 and TRBJ1-1; D not certain. V lost 0 bases, J lost 1 base, and 4 bases lay in between. This CDR3 contains 13 residues. Germline-derived CDR1 and CDR2 are SGHKS and YYEKEE (reference sequence). The CDR3 loop is CASSLGENTEAFF. The CDR3 DNA reads as TGTGCCAGCAGCTTGGGAGAGAACACTGAAGCTTTCTTT.

This chain uses TRBV7-2 with TRBJ2-2, with 8 bases fitting TRBD1. This CDR3 comprises 15 residues. The junction had 5 bases not matched to a gene; V was cut back by 4 bases and J by 4 bases. Germline V CDR1 and CDR2: SGHTA, FQGNSA. The DNA of the CDR3 is TGTGCCAGCAGCTCAGGGGGCGCCAGCACCGGGGAGCTGTTTTTT. Encoded protein: CASSSGGASTGELFF.

J is TRBJ2-1 and V is TRBV4-1; D might be TRBD2 (6 bases). CDR1 is MGHRA and CDR2 is YSYEKL in the germline V gene. This CDR3 region has 14 residues. The V and J ends lost 3 bases and 4 bases respectively, with 10 bases between them. The CDR3 is CASSQHGGYNEQFF. In DNA form, the CDR3 reads TGCGCCAGCAGCCAGCACGGAGGGTACAATGAGCAGTTCTTC.

V is TRBV2 and J is TRBJ1-6; no definite D call. The CDR3 consists of 15 residues. Germline CDR1 is SNHLY and CDR2 is FYNNEI. Between the trimmed V and J ends, which lost 0 bases and 10 bases, there was a span of 13 bases. This CDR3 is CASSEALQGRSPLHF. For the CDR3, the DNA is TGTGCCAGCAGTGAAGCGCTTCAAGGGAGGTCACCCCTCCACTTT.

This clone has more than one count but fewer than ten. V is TRBV7-3 and J is TRBJ1-1; 9 bases fit TRBD1. The CDR3 covers 14 residues. The junction had 5 bases not matched to a gene; V was cut back by 5 bases and J by 4 bases. From germline, CDR1 is SGHTA and CDR2 FQGTGA. DNA for the CDR3: TGTGCCAGCAGCAAGGGACAGGGAGTCACTGAAGCTTTCTTT. Protein: CASSKGQGVTEAFF. Filled out from reference TRBV7-3 and TRBJ1-1, the complete variable domain reads GAGVSQTPSNKVTEKGKYVELRCDPISGHTALYWYRQSLGQGPEFLIYFQGTGAADDSGLPNDRFFAVRPEGSVSTLKIQRTERGDSAVYLCASSKGQGVTEAFFGQGTRLTVV.

This clone was observed a handful of times. The rearrangement links TRBV4-2 to TRBJ1-6, with TRBD1 identical over 7 bases. The CDR3 sequence is 16 residues long. CDR1 is LGHNA, CDR2 YNFKEQ, per germline. The junction had 7 bases not matched to a gene; V was cut back by 1 base and J by 7 bases. CDR3 protein: CASSQVPGQSNSPLHF. In DNA form, the CDR3 reads TGTGCCAGCAGCCAAGTACCGGGACAGAGCAATTCACCCCTCCACTTT.

This sequence joins TRBV2 and TRBJ1-4; perhaps TRBD1 as D (6 bases). The CDR3 covers 15 residues. Trimming removed 5 bases at V and 4 bases at J, with 14 bases between. Looked up from germline, CDR1 is SNHLY and CDR2 is FYNNEI. This chain's CDR3 is CASSKGQPHNEKLFF. In DNA form, the CDR3 reads TGTGCCAGCAGTAAAGGACAGCCGCATAATGAAAAACTGTTTTTT.

The rearrangement uses TRBV5-1 and TRBJ1-4; tentatively, D is TRBD1 (5 bases). The CDR3 is 14 residues long. Germline V gene lookup returns CDR1 SGHRS and CDR2 YFSETQ. The germline V and J ends were trimmed by 0 bases and 8 bases, with 11 bases remaining between them. In DNA, the CDR3 is TGCGCCAGCAGCTTGGCCAGGGTAGGCGAAAAACTGTTTTTT. Protein sequence: CASSLARVGEKLFF.

The V gene is TRBV29-1, the J gene TRBJ2-7; D is possibly TRBD1 (6 bases). The V gene lost 7 bases and the J gene lost 2 bases, with 15 bases spanning the gap. Germline CDR1 is SQVTM and CDR2 is ANQGSEA. This CDR3 is 13 amino acids long. CDR3 DNA: TGCAGCGCTGCGTGGGGGCAGCCCTACGAGCAGTACTTC. Amino acids: CSAAWGQPYEQYF.

The chain links TRBV27 to TRBJ2-7, with D tentatively TRBD2 (5 bases). In germline, CDR1 is MNHEY, CDR2 SMNVEV (reference sequence). The CDR3 runs to 14 residues. Trimming removed 1 base at V and 4 bases at J, with 11 bases between. The CDR3 spells CASSLYGVTYEQYF. The CDR3 coding sequence is TGTGCCAGCAGTTTATACGGGGTAACGTACGAGCAGTACTTC.

The CDR3 region is CASSVTGTGFDTQYF. The CDR3 region has the DNA TGTGCCAGCAGCGTGACGGGGACAGGGTTCGATACGCAGTATTTT. The chain uses TRBV7-2 and TRBJ2-3, with 9 nucleotides matching TRBD1. CDR1 is SGHTA and CDR2 is FQGNSA in the germline V gene. V was pared by 5 bases and J by 6 bases, with 9 bases of the junction left unmatched. The CDR3 is 15 residues long. Combining the CDR3 with reference TRBV7-2 and TRBJ2-3 gives the whole variable domain GAGVSQSPSNKVTEKGKDVELRCDPISGHTALYWYRQSLGQGLEFLIYFQGNSAPDKSGLPSDRFSAERTGGSVSTLTIQRTQQEDSAVYLCASSVTGTGFDTQYFGPGTRLTVL.

This rearrangement joins TRBV5-1 to TRBJ2-5, with D perhaps matching TRBD2 (6 bases). The CDR3 extends over 14 amino acids. V was shortened by 2 bases and J by 7 bases, with 15 bases between the two germline ends. Germline-derived CDR1 and CDR2 are SGHRS and YFSETQ. The CDR3 region has the DNA TGCGCCAGCAGCTTTAGCGGCCCTACGGGGACCCAGTACTTC. Translation: CASSFSGPTGTQYF.

The chain combines TRBV27 with TRBJ1-6, with 7 bases that match TRBD1. Germline V gene lookup returns CDR1 MNHEY and CDR2 SMNVEV (reference sequence). The CDR3 contains 15 residues. V shed 6 bases, J shed 6 bases, and the junction held 8 bases outside the gene matches. CDR3 sequence reads: CASRPPAGGNSPLHF. CDR3 sequence (DNA): TGTGCCAGCAGACCCCCGGCAGGGGGTAATTCACCCCTCCACTTT.

The genes are TRBV5-1 and TRBJ2-7; tentatively, D is TRBD1 (7 bases). Germline assignment: CDR1 SGHRS and CDR2 YFSETQ. V lost 7 bases and J lost 2, with 25 bases in between. There are 17 residues in the CDR3. Here the CDR3 DNA reads TGCGCCAGCGCCACCTTCCCAGGTCAGGGGGGAACCTACGAGCAGTACTTC. Protein: CASATFPGQGGTYEQYF.

V gene TRBV30 combines with J gene TRBJ1-1, with a tentative D call TRBD1 (6 bases). Germline values: CDR1 GTSNPN, CDR2 SVGIG (reference sequence). The ends were cut back, 8 bases at V and 5 bases at J, with 18 bases in the middle. The CDR3 spans 13 residues. CDR3 region: CAKQGTSGTEAFF. The CDR3 DNA sequence: TGTGCCAAGCAGGGGACCTCAGGGACTGAAGCTTTCTTT.

This clone was counted only a few times. CDR3 amino acids: CASSKGRGQGNYGYTF. CDR3 bases: TGTGCCAGCAGCAAAGGGAGGGGACAGGGGAACTATGGCTACACCTTC. V gene TRBV21-1 combines with J gene TRBJ1-2; no check of the table's D call, TRBD1, against the DNA was made. TRBV21-1 is an annotated pseudogene. The CDR3 is made up of 16 amino acids.

The chain has TRBV6-5 and TRBJ1-3; D is possibly TRBD1 (6 bases). Deletions cut 7 bases from V and 4 bases from J, with 14 bases between. In germline, CDR1 is MNHEY, CDR2 SVGAGI. This CDR3 has 14 amino acids. The DNA of the CDR3 is TGTGCCAGCAATTTCAGGGGTACAGGAAACACCATATATTTT. This encodes CASNFRGTGNTIYF.

J is TRBJ2-3 and V is TRBV10-3, with TRBD2 matching 7 bases. CDR3 length: 12 residues. V was clipped by 9 bases and J by 4 bases; unmatched bases: 4. From germline, CDR1 is ENHRY and CDR2 SYGVKD. This CDR3 is CAMSGGADTQYF. CDR3 coding DNA: TGTGCCATGTCGGGAGGCGCAGATACGCAGTATTTT.

This clone was detected a few times. The genes are TRBV4-1 and TRBJ1-2; D gene uncertain. CDR1 is MGHRA, CDR2 YSYEKL, per germline. V was cut by 1 base and J by 8 bases, with 14 bases left in between. CDR3 length: 14 residues. The CDR3 region has the DNA TGCGCCAGCAGCCAAGGGGTGCTCGCGGAGGGCTACACCTTC. It codes for CASSQGVLAEGYTF.